In this sample, the clone carrying this TCR beta chain turned up many times. Its antigen is still unknown. This sample was included in a study of T cell responses to AZD1222 COVID-19 vaccine. The table came from immunoSEQ multiplex PCR; TCRdb's copy has only in-frame clones and leaves some out. The sample yields approximately 65,000 clones, about 70% seen once. Overall study findings and caveats: Clonal diversity may have been underestimated, and the donors were mostly white British, with more females than males.

With V trimmed by 4 bases and J by 5 bases, 10 bases remained unmatched. Germline CDR1 is MGHRA and CDR2 is YSYEKL. CDR3 length: 15 amino acids. V is TRBV4-1 and J is TRBJ2-7, with TRBD1 matching 8 bases. The sequence was obtained from an adult in good health. The sample here was peripheral blood, taken on day 0 of AZD1222 vaccination. The CDR3: CASSLRQGMGNEQYF. The DNA of the CDR3 is TGCGCCAGCAGCCTCCGACAGGGGATGGGTAACGAGCAGTACTTC.